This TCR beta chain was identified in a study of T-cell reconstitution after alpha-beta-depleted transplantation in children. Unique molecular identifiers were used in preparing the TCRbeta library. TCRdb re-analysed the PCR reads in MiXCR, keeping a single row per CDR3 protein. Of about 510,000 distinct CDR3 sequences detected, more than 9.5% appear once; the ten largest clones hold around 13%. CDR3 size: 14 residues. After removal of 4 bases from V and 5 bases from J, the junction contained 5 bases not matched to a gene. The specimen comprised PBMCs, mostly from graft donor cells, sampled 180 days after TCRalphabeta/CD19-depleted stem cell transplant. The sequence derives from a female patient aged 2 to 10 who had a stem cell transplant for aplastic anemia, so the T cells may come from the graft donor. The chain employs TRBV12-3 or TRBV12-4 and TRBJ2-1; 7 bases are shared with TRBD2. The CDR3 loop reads CASSSLARHNEQFF. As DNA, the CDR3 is TGTGCCAGCAGTTCACTAGCGCGCCACAATGAGCAGTTCTTC.